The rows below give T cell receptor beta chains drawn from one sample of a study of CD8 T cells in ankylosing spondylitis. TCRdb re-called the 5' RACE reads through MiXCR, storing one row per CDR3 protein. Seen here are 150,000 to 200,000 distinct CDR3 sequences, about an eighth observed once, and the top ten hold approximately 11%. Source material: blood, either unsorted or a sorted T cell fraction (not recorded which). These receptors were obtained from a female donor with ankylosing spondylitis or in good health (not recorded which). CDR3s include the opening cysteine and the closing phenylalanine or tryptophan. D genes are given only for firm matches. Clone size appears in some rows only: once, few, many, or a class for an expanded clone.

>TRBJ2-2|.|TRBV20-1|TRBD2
TGCAGCGTTCGGGCTAGCGGGAGTTTTGGCACCGGGGAGCTGTTTTTT
CSVRASGSFGTGELFF
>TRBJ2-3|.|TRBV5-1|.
TGCGCCAGCACCTTGGTAGGGTATACAGATACGCAGTATTTT
CASTLVGYTDTQYF
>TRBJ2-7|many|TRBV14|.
TGTGCCAGCAGCCAAGGGGACAACCTTTTGGGGTACGAGCAGTACTTC
CASSQGDNLLGYEQYF
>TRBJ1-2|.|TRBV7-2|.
TGTGCCAGCAGCTTAATTTCTCCTAACTATGGCTACACCTTC
CASSLISPNYGYTF
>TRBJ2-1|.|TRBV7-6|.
TGTGCCAGCAGCTTACCCCGGAATGAGCAGTTCTTC
CASSLPRNEQFF
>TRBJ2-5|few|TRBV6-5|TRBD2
TGTGCCAGCAGTTTGCGCGGGAGGGCATTCCAAGAGACCCAGTACTTC
CASSLRGRAFQETQYF
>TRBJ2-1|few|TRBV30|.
TGTGCCTGGAGTGTACAAGGGACGCGTTACAATGAGCAGTTCTTC
CAWSVQGTRYNEQFF
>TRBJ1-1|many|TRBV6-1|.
TGTGCCAGCAATAGGGGAGCCATGAACACTGAAGCTTTCTTT
CASNRGAMNTEAFF
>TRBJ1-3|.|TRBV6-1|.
TGTGCCAGCAGTGAAGATATGTGGGGAAACACCATATATTTT
CASSEDMWGNTIYF
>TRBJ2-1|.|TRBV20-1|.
TGCAGTGCTAGGCAAAGCTCCTACAATGAGCAGTTCTTC
CSARQSSYNEQFF
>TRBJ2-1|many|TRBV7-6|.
TGTGCCAGCAGCTTAGGGTCGTTGAGATCGGAACTTTACAATGAGCAGTTCTTC
CASSLGSLRSELYNEQFF
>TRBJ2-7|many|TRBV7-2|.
TGTGCCAGCAGCTTAGTGTCGGGATCTGCCTACGAGCAGTACTTC
CASSLVSGSAYEQYF
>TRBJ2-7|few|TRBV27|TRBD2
TGTGCCAGCAGTTTAAGGTGGGCTCAAGGGCGGGAGCAAAGCTCCTACGAGCAGTACTTC
CASSLRWAQGREQSSYEQYF
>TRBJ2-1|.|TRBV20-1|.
TGCAGTGCTAGAGTTCCGAGTGAAGTGGGAGGCCTCTACAATGAGCAGTTCTTC
CSARVPSEVGGLYNEQFF
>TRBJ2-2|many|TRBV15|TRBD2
TGTGCCACCAGCAGAGATCAGGGTCGGGAGGTGAACACCGGGGAGCTGTTTTTT
CATSRDQGREVNTGELFF
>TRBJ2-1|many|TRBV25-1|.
TGTGCCAGCAGTGCACAGGGACATACCTACAATGAGCAGTTCTTC
CASSAQGHTYNEQFF
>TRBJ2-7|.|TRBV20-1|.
TGCAGTGCTAGTCCAGGTATCCCGGGGACCTACGAGCAGTACTTC
CSASPGIPGTYEQYF
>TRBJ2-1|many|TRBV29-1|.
TGCAGCGTTGTTCTAGTCGGTGGGGAGCAGTTCTTC
CSVVLVGGEQFF
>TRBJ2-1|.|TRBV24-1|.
TGTGCCACCAGTCCGGAGCCCTACAATGAGCAGTTCTTC
CATSPEPYNEQFF
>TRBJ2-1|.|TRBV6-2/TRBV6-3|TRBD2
TGTGCCAGCAGTTACTCGTCAACCGGGACTAGCTCCGATGAGCAGTTCTTC
CASSYSSTGTSSDEQFF
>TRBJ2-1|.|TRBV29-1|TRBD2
TGCAGCGCCCCCTCGGGACTAGCGGGCTACAATGAGCAGTTCTTC
CSAPSGLAGYNEQFF
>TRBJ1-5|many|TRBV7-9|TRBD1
TGTGCCAGCAGCTTAGGGGACAGGGTTCAGCCCCAGCATTTT
CASSLGDRVQPQHF
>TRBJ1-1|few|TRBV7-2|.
TGTGCCACCGGCGTATATGACACTGAAGCTTTCTTT
CATGVYDTEAFF
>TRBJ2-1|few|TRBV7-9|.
TGTGCCAGCGCCACAGATCAGGGTTCCAATGAGCAGTTCTTC
CASATDQGSNEQFF
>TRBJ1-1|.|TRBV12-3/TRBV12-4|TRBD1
TGTGCCAGCAGGGGACAGGGGGCTCGCCACACTGAAGCTTTCTTT
CASRGQGARHTEAFF
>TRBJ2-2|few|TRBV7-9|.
TGTGCCAGCAGCTTCAGGGGAGATACCGGGGAGCTGTTTTTT
CASSFRGDTGELFF
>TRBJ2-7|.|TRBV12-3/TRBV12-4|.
TGTGCCAGCAGTTTCGGACAGCTCCGATACGAGCAGTACTTC
CASSFGQLRYEQYF
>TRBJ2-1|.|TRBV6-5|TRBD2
TGTGCCAGCAGTTACAGTAGCGGGTTGCGCGGAGAGCAGTTCTTC
CASSYSSGLRGEQFF
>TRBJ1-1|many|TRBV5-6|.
TGTGCCAGCAGCTTCGTGAGGAACACTGAAGCTTTCTTT
CASSFVRNTEAFF
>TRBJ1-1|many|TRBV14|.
TGTGCCAGCAACCCTGGAGGGAACACTGAAGCTTTCTTT
CASNPGGNTEAFF
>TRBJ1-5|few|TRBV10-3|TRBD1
TGTGCCATCAGTGGAGGGGACAGGGATCAGCCCCAGCATTTT
CAISGGDRDQPQHF
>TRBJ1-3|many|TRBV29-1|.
TGCAGCGTTGAATGGGGAAACACCATATATTTT
CSVEWGNTIYF
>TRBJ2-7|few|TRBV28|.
TGTGCCAGCACCACGCTGGGGACGGCGACTAGGTACGAGCAGTACTTC
CASTTLGTATRYEQYF
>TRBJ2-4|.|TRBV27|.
TGTGCCAGCAGTATGCTTACAGGGTCTGACATTCAGTACTTC
CASSMLTGSDIQYF
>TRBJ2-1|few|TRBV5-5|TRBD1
TGTGCCAGCAGCTTGGCCCCCCCCGGGACAGGGATCCATGAGCAGTTCTTC
CASSLAPPGTGIHEQFF
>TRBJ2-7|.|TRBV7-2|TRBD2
TGTGCCAGCAGCTTCCGAGCGGGAGTTTACGAGCAGTACTTC
CASSFRAGVYEQYF
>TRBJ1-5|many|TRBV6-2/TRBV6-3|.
TGTGCCAGCAGCCTCCACAGCGACCGTCAGCCCCAGCATTTT
CASSLHSDRQPQHF
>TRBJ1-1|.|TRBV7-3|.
TGTGCCAGCAGCCTGGAGCTGAGGACTGAAGCTTTCTTT
CASSLELRTEAFF
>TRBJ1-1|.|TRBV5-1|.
TGCGCCAGCAGCTTGGAAAGGGGGGGCACTGAAGCTTTCTTT
CASSLERGGTEAFF
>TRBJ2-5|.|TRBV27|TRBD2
TGTGCCAGCAGTACCGAACTAGCGGGAGGTGTGGAGACCCAGTACTTC
CASSTELAGGVETQYF
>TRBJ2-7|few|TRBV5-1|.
TGCGCCAGCTGCCGGGACATGGTGTCGGTCGAGCAGTACTTC
CASCRDMVSVEQYF
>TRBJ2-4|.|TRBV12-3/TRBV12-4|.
TGTGCCAGCAGCCCGGGGGACCGACTAGCCAAAAACATTCAGTACTTC
CASSPGDRLAKNIQYF
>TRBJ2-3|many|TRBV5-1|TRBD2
TGCGCCAGCAGCCCTACTAGCGGCCTAATACCTAGCACAGATACGCAGTATTTT
CASSPTSGLIPSTDTQYF
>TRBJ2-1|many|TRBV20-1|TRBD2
TGCAGTGCTAGAGATCTTCCGGGACTAGCGACTCAAGTAGGGTACAATGAGCAGTTCTTC
CSARDLPGLATQVGYNEQFF
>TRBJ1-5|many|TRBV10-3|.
TGTGCCATCAGTGAGTCAAGCCCCCAGCCCCAGCATTTT
CAISESSPQPQHF
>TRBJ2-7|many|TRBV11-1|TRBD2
TGTGCCAGCAGCTCCCCCGAGAAAGCCGGGACTAGCGGGAGGAGGAAGTACGAGCAGTACTTC
CASSSPEKAGTSGRRKYEQYF
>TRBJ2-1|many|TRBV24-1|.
TGTGCCACCAGTGACCCTAAGGGCGGAGCATACAATGAGCAGTTCTTC
CATSDPKGGAYNEQFF
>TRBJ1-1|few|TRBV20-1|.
TGCAGTGCTAGAGATGTGGGTGAGACTGAAGCTTTCTTT
CSARDVGETEAFF
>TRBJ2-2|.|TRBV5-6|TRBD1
TGTGCCAGCAGTCCCGGGACAGACTATACCGGGGAGCTGTTTTTT
CASSPGTDYTGELFF
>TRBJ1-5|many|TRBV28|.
TGTGCCAGCAGTTTCGGGAGTGTTGGGTCGGTCAGCAATCAGCCCCAGCATTTT
CASSFGSVGSVSNQPQHF
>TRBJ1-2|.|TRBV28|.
TGTGCCAGCAGTGATTCAGGGGCCTATGGCTACACCTTC
CASSDSGAYGYTF
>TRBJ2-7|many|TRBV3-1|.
TGTGCCAGCAGCCAAGACGCAGGGATCGAGCAGTACTTC
CASSQDAGIEQYF
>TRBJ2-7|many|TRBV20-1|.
TGCAGTGCTAGAGATTCGGGGACCTACGAGCAGTACTTC
CSARDSGTYEQYF
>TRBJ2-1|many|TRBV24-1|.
TGTGCCACCAGTCGGGCCCCTAATGAGCAGTTCTTC
CATSRAPNEQFF
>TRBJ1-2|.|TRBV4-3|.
TGCGCCAGCAGCCAAGATGAACAGGGATATGGCTACACCTTC
CASSQDEQGYGYTF
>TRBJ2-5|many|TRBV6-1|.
TGTGCCAGCAGCACAGGAGGTGGGTCACAAGAGACCCAGTACTTC
CASSTGGGSQETQYF
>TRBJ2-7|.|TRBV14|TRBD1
TGTGCCAGCAGCCAAGCAGGACAGGGGACCTACGAGCAGTACTTC
CASSQAGQGTYEQYF
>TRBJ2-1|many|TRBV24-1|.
TGTGCCACCAGTGATCCCGTAGGGGGTGAGGGTGAGCAGTTCTTC
CATSDPVGGEGEQFF
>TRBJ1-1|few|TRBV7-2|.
TGTGCCAGCAGCTTATTTGAAAACACTGAAGCTTTCTTT
CASSLFENTEAFF